The next 18 T cell receptor beta chains were all read from a single sample in a study of post-analysis software for immune sequencing data. Study-level results: Five or six TRBV segments were significantly more frequent in patients than in controls. TRBV5-6, TRBV5-1 and TRBV20-1 were among these segments.

The TCR beta cDNA libraries carried unique molecular identifiers. TCRdb ran MiXCR on the PCR reads and lists one entry per CDR3 protein. The sample consists of hundreds of thousands of distinct CDR3 sequences, approximately 59% of them appearing once. Their antigens are not known. Sequencing was done on a sample of blood. These TCRs come from a girl aged 2 to 9 with multiple sclerosis.

The rearrangement uses TRBV29-1 and TRBJ1-2, with D uncertain. With 5 bases removed from V and 1 base from J, the gap between germline ends came to 5 bases. The CDR3 loop spans 11 amino acids. Germline V gene sequence: CDR1 SQVTM, CDR2 ANQGSEA. The CDR3 protein is CSVSHNYGYTF. The CDR3 nucleotides are TGCAGCGTTTCGCATAACTATGGCTACACCTTC. The full variable domain, rest sourced from reference TRBV29-1 and TRBJ1-2, is SAVISQKPSRDICQRGTSLTIQCQVDSQVTMMFWYRQQPGQSLTLIATANQGSEATYESGFVIDKFPISRPNLTFSTLTVSNMSPEDSSIYLCSVSHNYGYTFGSGTRLTVV.

The chain joins TRBV20-1 to TRBJ2-1, with TRBD1 matching over 9 bases. The CDR3 consists of 15 residues. CDR1 is DFQATT, CDR2 SNEGSKA, per germline (reference sequence). Germline trimming cut 5 bases from V and 5 bases from J; bases unmatched to any gene: 10. The CDR3 nucleotides read TGCAGTGCTTCTCCCGGGACAGGGAATCACAATGAGCAGTTCTTC. This translates into CSASPGTGNHNEQFF.

The gene calls are TRBV27 and TRBJ2-5, with TRBD1 identical over 9 bases. With 5 bases clipped from V and 4 bases from J, the junction kept 8 bases outside the gene matches. Germline V lookup: CDR1 MNHEY, CDR2 SMNVEV (reference sequence). The CDR3 sequence is 15 residues long. CDR3 in amino acids: CASSTGTGNGETQYF. The CDR3 nucleotides are TGTGCCAGCAGTACCGGGACAGGGAATGGAGAGACCCAGTACTTC.

This clonotype was detected once. CDR3 coding DNA: TGCAGTGCTAGCCGTAATAGCGGGAGGGCAGATACGCAGTATTTT. This translates into CSASRNSGRADTQYF. The gene calls are TRBV20-1 and TRBJ2-3; 11 bases are a match to TRBD2. Germline CDR1 and CDR2: DFQATT and SNEGSKA (reference sequence). CDR3 length: 15 residues. Germline trimming cut 3 bases from V and 4 bases from J; bases unmatched to any gene: 6.

V gene TRBV6-2 or TRBV6-3 combines with J gene TRBJ2-6; TRBD2 aligns across 8 bases. The ends lost 6 bases at V and 0 bases at J; junction bases unmatched: 4. CDR3 length: 16 amino acids. The germline V gene has CDR1 MNHEY and CDR2 SVGEGT. The CDR3 loop reads CASSRAGGSGANVLTF. In DNA form, the CDR3 reads TGTGCCAGCAGCCGTGCGGGGGGCTCTGGGGCCAACGTCCTGACTTTC.

V is TRBV29-1 and J is TRBJ2-1; D remains ambiguous. V gave up 1 base and J gave up 6 bases, with 7 bases separating them. This CDR3 region has 12 residues. The germline V gene has CDR1 SQVTM and CDR2 ANQGSEA. The CDR3 loop reads CSVEVRPNEQFF. The CDR3 DNA reads TGCAGCGTTGAAGTCCGGCCCAATGAGCAGTTCTTC.

The CDR3 nucleotides are TGTGCCAGCAGCGTTTTGGTAGCTCCGTACAATGAGCAGTTCTTC. Translation gives CASSVLVAPYNEQFF. The V call is TRBV9, the J call TRBJ2-1; D is unclear. V lost 2 bases to trimming and J lost 4 bases, with 13 bases between them. Per the germline V gene, CDR1 is SGDLS and CDR2 is YYNGEE. CDR3 length: 15 residues.

V is TRBV6-2 or TRBV6-3 and J is TRBJ1-1; D is unclear. V was shortened by 5 bases and J by 4 bases, with 11 bases between the two germline ends. The germline V gene has CDR1 MNHEY and CDR2 SVGEGT. The CDR3 length is 13 residues. CDR3 nucleotide sequence: TGTGCCAGCAGTCCGGGGTGGTCCACTGAAGCTTTCTTT. Translating gives CASSPGWSTEAFF.

This chain connects TRBV12-3 or TRBV12-4 to TRBJ2-1, with 12 bases fitting TRBD2. V lost 6 bases, J lost 10 bases, and 7 bases stayed unmatched. This CDR3 has 14 amino acids. The DNA of the CDR3 is TGTGCCAGCAGGTCTAGCGGGAGGGCCGACGAGCAGTTCTTC. As protein: CASRSSGRADEQFF.

V and J are TRBV12-3 or TRBV12-4 and TRBJ2-7; D remains ambiguous. CDR3 length: 15 amino acids. V was shortened by 6 bases and J by 3 bases, with 18 bases between the two germline ends. CDR3 coding DNA: TGTGCCAGCAGCGCGGACGGTAATGGGTTCTACGAGCAGTACTTC. Protein: CASSADGNGFYEQYF.

This clonotype was counted between two and nine times. A much larger clone sits a single nucleotide away, making a read error possible. This rearrangement joins TRBV10-2 to TRBJ2-7, with no clear D. Germline CDR1 and CDR2: WSHSY and SAAADI. This CDR3 contains 13 residues. Deletions cut 6 bases from V and 7 bases from J, with 16 bases between. Here the CDR3 reads CASSLDENNEQYF. CDR3 DNA sequence: TGCGCCAGCAGCCTGGACGAGAACAATGAGCAGTACTTC.

This clonotype was seen just once. The chain couples TRBV29-1 to TRBJ2-4; the D gene is possibly TRBD1 (5 bases). The J call is in doubt because the DNA end fits TRBJ2-7 better. The CDR3 length is 15 residues. Germline V gene sequence: CDR1 SQVTM, CDR2 ANQGSEA. The CDR3: CSVEDLRRGTYEQYF. CDR3 DNA sequence: TGCAGCGTTGAAGATCTACGAAGGGGTACCTACGAGCAGTACTTC.

This clonotype has more than one count but fewer than ten. The chain is built from TRBV29-1 and TRBJ2-5; 16 positions match TRBD2. The germline V gene has CDR1 SQVTM and CDR2 ANQGSEA. Unmatched junction bases numbered 2, after V lost 6 bases and J lost 1 base. There are 15 residues in the CDR3. CDR3 coding DNA: TGCAGCGTCGGGACTAGCGGGAGGGGCCAAGAGACCCAGTACTTC. Amino acid sequence: CSVGTSGRGQETQYF.

This chain links TRBV20-1 with TRBJ2-1; the D gene is possibly TRBD1 (6 bases). V was clipped by 1 base and J by 2 bases, with 6 bases between them. Germline V gives CDR1 DFQATT, CDR2 SNEGSKA (reference sequence). The CDR3 loop spans 13 amino acids. CDR3 sequence (DNA): TGCAGTGCTAGAGGGACAGCCTACAATGAGCAGTTCTTC. It encodes CSARGTAYNEQFF.

The V call is TRBV9, the J call TRBJ2-3; 7 bases align to TRBD1. In germline, CDR1 is SGDLS, CDR2 YYNGEE. The trim removed 0 bases at V and 2 bases at J, leaving 3 bases unmatched. The CDR3 covers 15 residues. DNA for the CDR3: TGTGCCAGCAGCGTAGGGGACAGCTTCACAGATACGCAGTATTTT. As protein: CASSVGDSFTDTQYF.

The J gene is TRBJ2-3, the V gene TRBV12-3 or TRBV12-4; no clear D gene. Trimming took 4 bases from V and 6 from J, leaving 8 bases between them. The CDR3 extends over 12 amino acids. The DNA for the CDR3 is TGTGCCAGCAGTTCATGGTTTGATACGCAGTATTTT. Translating gives CASSSWFDTQYF.

This rearrangement joins TRBV29-1 to TRBJ2-4; a weak D match, TRBD2 (5 bases). Per the germline V gene, CDR1 is SQVTM and CDR2 is ANQGSEA. This CDR3 is 15 amino acids long. V was cut by 2 bases and J by 6 bases, with 17 bases left in between. The chain's CDR3 is CSVERRAPVGNIQYF. The CDR3 DNA is TGCAGCGTTGAAAGGCGGGCCCCAGTGGGAAACATTCAGTACTTC.

The V gene is TRBV7-9, the J gene TRBJ2-1, with TRBD1 as a possible D gene (5 bases). CDR3 size: 15 residues. The germline V and J ends were trimmed by 5 bases and 3 bases, with 14 bases remaining between them. The germline gives CDR1 SEHNR, CDR2 FQNEAQ (reference sequence). CDR3 DNA sequence: TGTGCCAGCAGCCCACCCAGGGTGGACTACAATGAGCAGTTCTTC. This sequence encodes CASSPPRVDYNEQFF.